Below, one T cell receptor beta chain is given with its context. Donors each provided ten milliliters of peripheral blood. The entry originates in a study of blood T cells in healthy people across ages. Next came a second PCR, run for about 7 to 12 cycles, which used a sample-barcoded 5' primer along with a J-beta primer mix. TCRdb re-called the 5' RACE reads with MiXCR, one entry per CDR3 protein. The sample lists 800,000 to 1,300,000 distinct CDR3 sequences; about 23% were seen once. Germline V gene data show CDR1 as DFQATT and CDR2 as SNEGSKA (reference sequence). V was shortened by 6 bases and J by 6 bases, with 14 bases between the two germline ends. The CDR3 sequence is 12 residues long. The same sample was also used in a study of T cells of mothers and their children. Turning to that study: A few mothers and their six children, all healthy Caucasians, donated.

V and J are TRBV20-1 and TRBJ1-2, with no clear D. Source material: blood. The source is a girl aged 2-15 years in good health. In DNA, the CDR3 is TGCAGTGCCAAGACTCATGAGGATGGCTACACCTTC. Protein: CSAKTHEDGYTF.